The clone carrying this T cell receptor (beta chain) was recorded many times. Antigen unknown. Trimming took off 1 base at V and 7 bases at J, with 7 bases between the two ends. CDR3 length: 13 amino acids. The germline V gene has CDR1 SNHLY and CDR2 FYNNEI. Not enrolled were patients with uncontrolled infection, other autoimmune disease, pregnancy or lactation. The source material, RNA transcripts, was used to amplify TCR beta CDR3 regions. The TCR CDR3 was amplified in a first-round RT-PCR using the HTBI primer set. TCRdb itself ran the multiplex PCR reads through MiXCR, one entry per CDR3 protein. The sample contains some 650,000 distinct CDR3 sequences, 16% of which appear only once. This entry is derived from a study of T cells in Graves' hyperthyroidism and ophthalmopathy. Broader study findings: Blood held most thyroid clonotypes expanded above 0.001 frequency.

The sequence came from a woman aged 40 to 50 with Graves' ophthalmopathy. The chain joins TRBV2 to TRBJ2-2; D unresolved. The sequencing sample was made of blood. The CDR3 sequence: CASSEVVGGELFF. DNA for the CDR3: TGTGCCAGCAGTGAAGTTGTAGGCGGGGAGCTGTTTTTT.